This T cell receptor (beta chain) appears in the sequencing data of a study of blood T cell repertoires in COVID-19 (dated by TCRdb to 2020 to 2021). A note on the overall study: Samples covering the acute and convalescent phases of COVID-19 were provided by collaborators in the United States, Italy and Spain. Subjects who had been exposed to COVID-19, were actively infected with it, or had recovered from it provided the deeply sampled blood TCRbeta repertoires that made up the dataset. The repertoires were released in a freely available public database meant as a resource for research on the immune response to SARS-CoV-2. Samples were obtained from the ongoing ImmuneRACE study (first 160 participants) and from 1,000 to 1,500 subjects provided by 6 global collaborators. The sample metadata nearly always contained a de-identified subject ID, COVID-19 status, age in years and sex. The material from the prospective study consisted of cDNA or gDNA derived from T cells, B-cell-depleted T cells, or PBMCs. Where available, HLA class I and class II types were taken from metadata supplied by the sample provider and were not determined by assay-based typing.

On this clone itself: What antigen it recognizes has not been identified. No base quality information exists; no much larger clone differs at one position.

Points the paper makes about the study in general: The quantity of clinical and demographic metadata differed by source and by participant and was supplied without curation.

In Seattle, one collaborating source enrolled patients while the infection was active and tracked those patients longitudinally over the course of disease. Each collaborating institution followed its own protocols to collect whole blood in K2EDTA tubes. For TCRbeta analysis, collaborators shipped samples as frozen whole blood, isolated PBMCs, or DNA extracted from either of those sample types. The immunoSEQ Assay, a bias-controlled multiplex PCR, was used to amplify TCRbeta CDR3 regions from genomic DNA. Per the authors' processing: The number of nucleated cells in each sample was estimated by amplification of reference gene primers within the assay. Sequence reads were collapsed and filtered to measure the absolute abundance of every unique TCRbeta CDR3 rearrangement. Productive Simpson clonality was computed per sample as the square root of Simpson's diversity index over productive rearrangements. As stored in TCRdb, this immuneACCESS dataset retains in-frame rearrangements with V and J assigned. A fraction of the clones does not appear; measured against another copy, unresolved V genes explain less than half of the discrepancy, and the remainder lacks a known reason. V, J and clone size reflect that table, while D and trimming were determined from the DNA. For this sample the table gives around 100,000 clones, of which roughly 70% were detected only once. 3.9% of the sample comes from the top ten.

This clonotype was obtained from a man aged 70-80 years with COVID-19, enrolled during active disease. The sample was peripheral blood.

CDR3 protein: CAWRGGGFGGRTYGYTF. The bases are TGTGCCTGGAGAGGGGGCGGTTTCGGGGGCCGGACATATGGCTACACCTTC. The chain is made from TRBV30 and TRBJ1-2; 7 central nucleotides agree with TRBD1. CDR1 and CDR2 are read off the germline V gene (reference sequence) as GTSNPN and SVGIG. V loses 3 bases at its end and J loses 5 bases; junction bases beyond the gene matches: 18. Its CDR3 holds 17 amino acids, cysteine through phenylalanine. Here the CDR3 DNA is all that survives: 51 bases in frame from base 1.